This T cell receptor (beta chain) was recorded in a study of metastatic and nonmetastatic thyroid tumors. Study overall: A comparison of repertoires was made across blood and tumor or nodule tissue from malignant and benign thyroid patients. Study-wide results and limits: Patients with malignant thyroid tumors reportedly had significantly higher TCR beta diversity than those with benign nodules, in blood and tumor.

The entire patient cohort was treatment-naive prior to thyroid surgery. Methods used by the authors: A papillary thyroid cancer distant-metastasis classifier was built from CDR3 differences across clinicopathological groups. TCRdb re-analyzed the PCR reads through MiXCR. These V and J calls are TCRdb output, not the study's own analysis. The repertoire holds about 4,300 clones, with almost 35% as singletons. V lost 5 bases and J lost 4; bases outside the gene matches: 4. This CDR3 is 13 amino acids long. This clone has more than one count but fewer than ten. Its antigen is as yet unknown. The chain couples TRBV12-3 or TRBV12-4 to TRBJ2-7; TRBD1 matches at 8 bases. Sample: adjacent normal tissue. The source of this sequence is a female donor with papillary thyroid cancer or a benign thyroid nodule (not recorded which). Some clones in this sample may be carry-over from other donors' samples. CDR3 nucleotide sequence: TGTGCCAGCAGTGGGACAGGAGAATACGAGCAGTACTTC. The encoded protein is CASSGTGEYEQYF.